This entry lists 29 T cell receptor beta chains sequenced from one sample in a study of OX40 agonist ivuxolimab in advanced cancers. Profiled with immunoSEQ multiplex PCR; TCRdb holds only in-frame clones, not every one. The sample consists of 38,000 or so clones, 89% of them appearing once. Source: CD4+ or CD8+ T cells sorted from blood, taken in a trial of the OX40 agonist ivuxolimab. These TCRs come from an adult with an advanced solid tumor such as melanoma, head and neck, liver or kidney cancer.

The chain joins TRBV4-1 to TRBJ2-3; 8 positions agree with TRBD1. CDR3 length equals 15 residues. V lost 5 bases to trimming and J lost 6 bases; unmatched junction nucleotides: 10. Germline loops: CDR1 MGHRA, CDR2 YSYEKL. The CDR3 here is CASSLPGQVMDTQYF. CDR3 bases: TGCGCCAGCAGCTTACCGGGACAGGTTATGGATACGCAGTATTTT.

The chain joins TRBV28 to TRBJ1-1; the D gene is possibly TRBD1 (6 bases). Germline assignment: CDR1 MDHEN and CDR2 SYDVKM. Trimming shortened V by 8 bases and J by 0 bases, and 13 bases separated the two germline ends. The CDR3 covers 14 residues. The CDR3 region is CASEPGHMNTEAFF. The CDR3 coding sequence is TGTGCCAGCGAGCCGGGACATATGAACACTGAAGCTTTCTTT. Using reference TRBV28 and TRBJ1-1 for the parts outside the CDR3, the full variable domain is DVKVTQSSRYLVKRTGEKVFLECVQDMDHENMFWYRQDPGLGLRLIYFSYDVKMKEKGDIPEGYSVSREKKERFSLILESASTNQTSMYLCASEPGHMNTEAFFGQGTRLTVV.

This sequence joins TRBV28 and TRBJ1-1; no clear D. This CDR3 is built from 12 residues. The germline V gene encodes CDR1 MDHEN and CDR2 SYDVKM. V shed 3 bases and J shed 5 bases, with 7 bases lying between them. CDR3 region: CASSFGLTEAFF. CDR3 nucleotide sequence: TGTGCCAGCAGTTTCGGGCTGACTGAAGCTTTCTTT.

This clone was observed a single time. The CDR3 reads CASSQGRGLQGGHEQYF. In nucleotides, the CDR3 is TGCGCCAGCAGCCAAGGGCGAGGGCTACAGGGAGGCCACGAGCAGTACTTC. The J gene is TRBJ2-7, the V gene TRBV4-3; TRBD1 or TRBD2 may be the D gene (6 bases each). This CDR3 is 17 amino acids long. V lost 1 base, J lost 5 bases, and 21 bases lay in between. CDR1 and CDR2 from the germline V gene are LGHNA and YSLEER.

The CDR3 coding sequence is TGTGCCAGCGGATTAGACAGCTCCTACAATGAGCAGTTCTTC. This codes for CASGLDSSYNEQFF. The chain couples TRBV27 to TRBJ2-1, with D tentatively TRBD1 (5 bases). CDR3 length equals 14 residues. Trimming took off 8 bases at V and 0 bases at J, with 11 bases between the two ends. In germline, CDR1 is MNHEY, CDR2 SMNVEV (reference sequence).

V usage is TRBV19 and J usage is TRBJ2-5; TRBD1 or TRBD2 may be the D gene (5 bases each). V lost 5 bases and J 6 bases, leaving 19 bases between the germline ends. This CDR3 has 15 amino acids. CDR1 and CDR2 (germline): LNHDA, SQIVND (reference sequence). DNA for the CDR3: TGTGCCAGTAGTCCCGCGGGCAAGGGGATCCAGACCCAGTACTTC. Protein: CASSPAGKGIQTQYF.

In its sample, this clone ranks as medium-sized. The chain has TRBV28 and TRBJ1-1; D perhaps matches TRBD1 (5 bases). V was shortened by 6 bases and J by 0 bases, with 8 bases between the two germline ends. The CDR3 extends over 13 amino acids. From germline, CDR1 is MDHEN and CDR2 SYDVKM. CDR3 loop: CASRGRMNTEAFF. CDR3 sequence (DNA): TGTGCCAGCAGGGGGCGGATGAACACTGAAGCTTTCTTT.

This rearrangement joins TRBV27 to TRBJ2-7; 8 bases are a match to TRBD2. Germline loops: CDR1 MNHEY, CDR2 SMNVEV (reference sequence). The CDR3 runs 13 residues. V shed 5 bases, J shed 4 bases, and the junction held 4 bases outside the gene matches. The CDR3 sequence is CASSIGGAYEQYF. CDR3 DNA: TGTGCCAGCAGTATCGGGGGGGCGTACGAGCAGTACTTC.

This sequence joins TRBV6-5 and TRBJ1-2; D remains unclear. The germline V gene has CDR1 MNHEY and CDR2 SVGAGI. The V gene lost 2 bases and the J gene lost 1 base, with 8 bases spanning the gap. The CDR3 totals 14 residues. CDR3 protein: CASSYTHLNYGYTF. DNA of the CDR3: TGTGCCAGCAGTTACACACACCTTAACTATGGCTACACCTTC.

V gene TRBV4-1 combines with J gene TRBJ2-5, with D perhaps TRBD2 (5 bases). The germline CDR1 and CDR2 sequences are MGHRA and YSYEKL. V was pared by 3 bases and J by 2 bases, with 16 bases between. This CDR3 has 16 amino acids. DNA of the CDR3: TGCGCCAGCAGCCAGGGAGTAGACTACCAGCAAGAGACCCAGTACTTC. Translation gives CASSQGVDYQQETQYF.

The genes are TRBV9 and TRBJ2-7; D gene uncertain. The CDR3 has 15 residues. With 3 bases removed from V and 5 bases from J, the gap between germline ends came to 18 bases. Per germline, CDR1 SGDLS and CDR2 YYNGEE. This chain's CDR3 is CASSDPGEGLNEQYF. The CDR3 nucleotides read TGTGCCAGCAGCGACCCAGGTGAAGGGTTAAACGAGCAGTACTTC.

This clone has only one observation. This rearrangement joins TRBV25-1 to TRBJ1-2; D ambiguous. Germline loops: CDR1 MGHDK, CDR2 SYGVNS. Trimming cost V 0 bases and J 1 base, with 3 bases left between them. This CDR3 is built from 13 residues. Here the CDR3 reads CASSEYDNYGYTF. The CDR3 nucleotides read TGTGCCAGCAGTGAATATGATAACTATGGCTACACCTTC.

This chain uses TRBV9 with TRBJ1-1; D might be TRBD1 (5 bases). The CDR3 loop spans 16 amino acids. The V end lost 6 bases, the J end lost 1 base, and 19 bases lay between the germline ends. CDR1 is SGDLS and CDR2 is YYNGEE in the germline V gene. The CDR3 nucleotides read TGTGCCAGCACCCCGGTCGTTGAAGGGACGAACACTGAAGCTTTCTTT. It specifies CASTPVVEGTNTEAFF. Full variable domain (rest looked up from reference TRBV9 and TRBJ1-1): DSGVTQTPKHLITATGQRVTLRCSPRSGDLSVYWYQQSLDQGLQFLIQYYNGEERAKGNILERFSAQQFPDLHSELNLSSLELGDSALYFCASTPVVEGTNTEAFFGQGTRLTVV.

The chain carries TRBV6-5 and TRBJ2-2; 9 bases agree with TRBD1. V lost 5 bases, J lost 4 bases, and 5 bases stayed unmatched. The germline V gene encodes CDR1 MNHEY and CDR2 SVGAGI. This CDR3 has 15 amino acids. The CDR3, as DNA: TGTGCCAGCAGTCAACAGGGGGCGAGCACCGGGGAGCTGTTTTTT. Protein: CASSQQGASTGELFF.

The V call is TRBV10-3, the J call TRBJ1-1; D is ambiguous. The germline V and J ends were trimmed by 10 bases and 1 base, with 7 bases remaining between them. The CDR3 runs 11 residues. Germline lookup yields CDR1 ENHRY and CDR2 SYGVKD. The CDR3 region is CATEQNTEAFF. The CDR3 DNA reads TGTGCCACAGAACAGAACACTGAAGCTTTCTTT.

V usage is TRBV11-3 and J usage is TRBJ2-7; D uncertain. The V end lost 5 bases, the J end lost 3 bases, and 14 bases lay between the germline ends. CDR1 is SGHNT, CDR2 YENEEA, per germline. The CDR3 is made up of 14 amino acids. CDR3 bases: TGTGCCAGCAGCCAAGGACCTTGGGGCTACGAGCAGTACTTC. Its translation is CASSQGPWGYEQYF.

The chain carries TRBV28 and TRBJ1-2; D ambiguous. The CDR3 is 13 residues long. Looked up from germline, CDR1 is MDHEN and CDR2 is SYDVKM. V was pared by 6 bases and J by 4 bases, with 12 bases between. The CDR3 loop reads CASSPIMAYGYTF. In DNA, the CDR3 is TGTGCCAGCAGCCCAATTATGGCCTATGGCTACACCTTC.

This rearrangement joins TRBV5-6 to TRBJ1-1, with unresolved D. V lost 2 bases, J lost 1 base, and 6 bases lay in between. The CDR3 is 13 residues long. Germline lookup yields CDR1 SGHDT and CDR2 YYEEEE. Here the CDR3 DNA reads TGTGCCAGCAGCTTTTTTGGGAACACTGAAGCTTTCTTT. This codes for CASSFFGNTEAFF.

The CDR3 reads CAISESPGQNGYTF. CDR3 nucleotides: TGTGCCATCAGTGAGTCTCCGGGACAGAATGGCTACACCTTC. This chain links TRBV10-3 with TRBJ1-2; TRBD1 matches 7 bases. CDR3 length: 14 amino acids. From germline, CDR1 is ENHRY and CDR2 SYGVKD. V shed 0 bases and J 6 bases; nucleotides not matched to a gene: 4.

V and J are TRBV2 and TRBJ2-7, with 8 bases that match TRBD1. Germline V gene sequence: CDR1 SNHLY, CDR2 FYNNEI. V lost 6 bases and J lost 6; bases outside the gene matches: 10. The CDR3 extends over 14 amino acids. CDR3 loop: CASRKGQGPSEQYF. The CDR3 nucleotides are TGTGCCAGCAGGAAAGGACAGGGACCGTCCGAGCAGTACTTC.

The rearrangement links TRBV9 to TRBJ2-3; 9 bases match TRBD2. The CDR3 is 14 amino acids. J gave up 5 bases and V 7 bases, and 8 bases lay outside the gene matches. Germline CDR1 SGDLS, CDR2 YYNGEE. The CDR3 region is CASDSGGDEDTQYF. The CDR3 DNA is TGTGCCAGCGATAGCGGGGGTGATGAAGATACGCAGTATTTT.

The rearrangement links TRBV18 to TRBJ1-1; D gene unclear. This CDR3 region has 12 residues. In germline, CDR1 is KGHSH, CDR2 LQKENI. Trimming removed 4 bases at V and 5 bases at J, with 8 bases between. The CDR3 DNA reads TGTGCCAGCTCACTAGGGAGTACTGAAGCTTTCTTT. Its protein is CASSLGSTEAFF.

This clone was counted once. This chain uses TRBV4-1 with TRBJ2-3; 12 bases match TRBD2. Germline-derived CDR1 and CDR2 are MGHRA and YSYEKL. The CDR3 extends over 16 amino acids. Trimming cost V 2 bases and J 6 bases; bases outside gene matches: 6. CDR3 residues: CASSQQLAGGADTQYF. DNA of the CDR3: TGCGCCAGCAGCCAACAACTAGCGGGGGGCGCGGATACGCAGTATTTT.

The rearrangement uses TRBV4-3 and TRBJ2-1; D may be TRBD2 (5 bases). The CDR3 length is 16 residues. V was shortened by 2 bases and J by 0 bases, with 11 bases between the two germline ends. Germline CDR1 is LGHNA and CDR2 is YSLEER. The CDR3, as DNA: TGCGCCAGCAGCCAAAACACGGGGAGCTCCTACAATGAGCAGTTCTTC. Protein: CASSQNTGSSYNEQFF.

The chain couples TRBV9 to TRBJ2-1; D assignment may be TRBD1 or TRBD2 (6 bases each). The V gene lost 0 bases and the J gene lost 1 base, with 8 bases spanning the gap. Germline V gives CDR1 SGDLS, CDR2 YYNGEE. This CDR3 is built from 15 residues. The CDR3 bases are TGTGCCAGCAGCGTAGCGGGGGCTTCCTACAATGAGCAGTTCTTC. The encoded protein is CASSVAGASYNEQFF.

The chain links TRBV5-6 to TRBJ1-5; D is ambiguous. V shed 0 bases and J shed 6 bases, with 10 bases lying between them. CDR1 SGHDT and CDR2 YYEEEE come from the germline V gene. The CDR3 totals 14 residues. The CDR3 loop is CASSLGGWGQPQHF. The CDR3 bases are TGTGCCAGCAGCTTGGGGGGATGGGGTCAGCCCCAGCATTTT.

V is TRBV5-6 and J is TRBJ1-1, with D possibly being TRBD1 (5 bases). Trimming stripped 3 bases from V and 4 bases from J, with 10 bases between. This CDR3 has 13 amino acids. Germline-derived CDR1 and CDR2 are SGHDT and YYEEEE. DNA for the CDR3: TGTGCCAGCAGCTCACCCGACAGCACTGAAGCTTTCTTT. Translated, it gives CASSSPDSTEAFF.

The chain employs TRBV14 and TRBJ2-3; D gene uncertain. Germline assignment: CDR1 SGHDN and CDR2 FVKESK. The CDR3 sequence is 13 residues long. Deletions cut 5 bases from V and 5 bases from J, with 11 bases between. CDR3: CASSDRWGDTQYF. The CDR3 bases are TGTGCCAGCAGCGATCGTTGGGGAGATACGCAGTATTTT.

V usage is TRBV6-5 and J usage is TRBJ1-3; 9 positions agree with TRBD1. The V gene's germline CDR1 is MNHEY and CDR2 SVGAGI. Trimming cost V 5 bases and J 2 bases; bases outside gene matches: 4. The CDR3 is made up of 15 amino acids. The CDR3 sequence is CASSPGQGTGNTIYF. CDR3 DNA sequence: TGTGCCAGCAGTCCGGGACAGGGAACTGGAAACACCATATATTTT.